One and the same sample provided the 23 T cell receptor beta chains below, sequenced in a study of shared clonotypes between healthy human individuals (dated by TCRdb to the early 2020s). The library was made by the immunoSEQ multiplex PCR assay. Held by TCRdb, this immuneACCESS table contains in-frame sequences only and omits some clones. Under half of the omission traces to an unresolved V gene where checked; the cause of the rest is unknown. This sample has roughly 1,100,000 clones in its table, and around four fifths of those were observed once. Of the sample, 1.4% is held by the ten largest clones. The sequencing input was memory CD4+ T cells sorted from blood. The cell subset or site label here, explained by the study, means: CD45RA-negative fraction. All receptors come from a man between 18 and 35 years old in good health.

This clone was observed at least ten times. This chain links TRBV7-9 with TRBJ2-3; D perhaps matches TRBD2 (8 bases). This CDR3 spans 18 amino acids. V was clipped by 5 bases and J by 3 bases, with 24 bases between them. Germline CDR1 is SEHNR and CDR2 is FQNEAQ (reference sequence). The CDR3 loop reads CASSAQGVRSGSTDTQYF. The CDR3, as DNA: TGTGCCAGCAGCGCCCAGGGGGTAAGGAGCGGGAGTACAGATACGCAGTATTTT.

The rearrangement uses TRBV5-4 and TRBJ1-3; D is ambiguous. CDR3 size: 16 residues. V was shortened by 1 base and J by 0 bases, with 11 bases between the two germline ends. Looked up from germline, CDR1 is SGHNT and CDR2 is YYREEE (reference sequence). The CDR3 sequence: CASSLRGGDSGNTIYF. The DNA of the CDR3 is TGTGCCAGCAGCTTGAGAGGCGGGGACTCTGGAAACACCATATATTTT. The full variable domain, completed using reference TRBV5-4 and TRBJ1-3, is ETGVTQSPTHLIKTRGQQVTLRCSSQSGHNTVSWYQQALGQGPQFIFQYYREEENGRGNFPPRFSGLQFPNYSSELNVNALELDDSALYLCASSLRGGDSGNTIYFGEGSWLTVV.

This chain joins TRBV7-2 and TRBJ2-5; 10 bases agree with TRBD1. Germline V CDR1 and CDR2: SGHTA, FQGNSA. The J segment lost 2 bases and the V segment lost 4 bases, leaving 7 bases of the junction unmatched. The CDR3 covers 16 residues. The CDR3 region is CASSYRTGGFQETQYF. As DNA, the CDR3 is TGTGCCAGCAGCTACCGGACAGGGGGTTTTCAAGAGACCCAGTACTTC.

The CDR3 here is CSASTSTEQFF. The CDR3 DNA reads TGCAGTGCTTCCACTAGTACAGAGCAGTTCTTC. This chain links TRBV20-1 with TRBJ2-1; D is perhaps TRBD2 (5 bases). From germline, CDR1 is DFQATT and CDR2 SNEGSKA (reference sequence). The CDR3 extends over 11 amino acids. Trimming cost V 5 bases and J 10 bases, with 12 bases left between them.

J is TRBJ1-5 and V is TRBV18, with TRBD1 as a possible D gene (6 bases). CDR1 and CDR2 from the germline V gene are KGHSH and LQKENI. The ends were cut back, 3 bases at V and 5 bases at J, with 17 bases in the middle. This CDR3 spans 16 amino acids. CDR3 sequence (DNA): TGTGCCAGCTCACCTTTTACAGGGAGCGGCGATCAGCCCCAGCATTTT. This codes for CASSPFTGSGDQPQHF.

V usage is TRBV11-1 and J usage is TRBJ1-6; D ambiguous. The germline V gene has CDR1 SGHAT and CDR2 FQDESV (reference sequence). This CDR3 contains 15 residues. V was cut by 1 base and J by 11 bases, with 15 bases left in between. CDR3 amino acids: CASSLDTPARAPLHF. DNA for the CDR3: TGTGCCAGCAGCTTAGATACACCCGCAAGGGCACCCCTCCACTTT.

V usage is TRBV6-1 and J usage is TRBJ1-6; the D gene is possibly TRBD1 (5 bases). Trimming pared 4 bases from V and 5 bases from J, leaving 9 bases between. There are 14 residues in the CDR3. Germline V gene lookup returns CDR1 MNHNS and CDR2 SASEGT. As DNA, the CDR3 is TGTGCCAGCAGTGGACAGAAAAATAATTCACCCCTCCACTTT. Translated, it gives CASSGQKNNSPLHF.

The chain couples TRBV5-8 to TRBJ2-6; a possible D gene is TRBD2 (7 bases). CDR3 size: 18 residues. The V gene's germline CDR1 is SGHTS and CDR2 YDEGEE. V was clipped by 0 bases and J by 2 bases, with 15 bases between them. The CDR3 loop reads CASSLAGRGGTGANVLTF. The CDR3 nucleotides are TGTGCCAGCAGCTTGGCCGGCAGGGGAGGGACTGGGGCCAACGTCCTGACTTTC.

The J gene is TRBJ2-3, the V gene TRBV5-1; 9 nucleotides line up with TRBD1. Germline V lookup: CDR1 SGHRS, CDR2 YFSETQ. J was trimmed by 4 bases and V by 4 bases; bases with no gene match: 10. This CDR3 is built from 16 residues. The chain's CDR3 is CASSLVPGQGPDTQYF. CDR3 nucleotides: TGCGCCAGCAGCCTCGTCCCGGGACAGGGCCCAGATACGCAGTATTTT.

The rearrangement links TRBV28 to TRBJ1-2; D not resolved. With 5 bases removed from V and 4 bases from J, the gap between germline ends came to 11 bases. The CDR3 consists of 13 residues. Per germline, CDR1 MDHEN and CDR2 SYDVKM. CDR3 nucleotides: TGTGCCAGCAGTCCCTTAAGGTCCTATGGCTACACCTTC. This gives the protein CASSPLRSYGYTF.

The CDR3 DNA is TGTGCCAGCAGCTTATCAGAGGGGACAAACAATGAGCAGTTCTTC. As protein: CASSLSEGTNNEQFF. V usage is TRBV7-9 and J usage is TRBJ2-1, with D tentatively TRBD1 (6 bases). Per germline, CDR1 SEHNR and CDR2 FQNEAQ (reference sequence). V was clipped by 2 bases and J by 5 bases, with 13 bases between them. This CDR3 spans 15 amino acids.

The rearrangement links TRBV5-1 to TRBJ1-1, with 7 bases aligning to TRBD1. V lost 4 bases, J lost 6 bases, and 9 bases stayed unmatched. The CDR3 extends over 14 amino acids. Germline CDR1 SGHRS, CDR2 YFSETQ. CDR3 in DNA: TGCGCCAGCAGCCGTGGACAGGACGGATCTGAAGCTTTCTTT. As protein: CASSRGQDGSEAFF.

CDR3 protein: CAISEGTAAFF. In nucleotides, the CDR3 is TGTGCCATCAGTGAGGGGACAGCAGCTTTCTTT. The V call is TRBV10-3, the J call TRBJ1-1, with TRBD1 matching over 7 bases. V dropped 2 bases and J dropped 10; count of bases not matched to a gene: 1. Germline loops: CDR1 ENHRY, CDR2 SYGVKD. The CDR3 spans 11 residues.

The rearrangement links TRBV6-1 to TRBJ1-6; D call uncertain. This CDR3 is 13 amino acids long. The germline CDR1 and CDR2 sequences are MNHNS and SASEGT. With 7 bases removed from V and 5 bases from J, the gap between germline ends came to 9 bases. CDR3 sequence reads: CASMTENNSPLHF. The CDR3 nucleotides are TGTGCCAGCATGACCGAAAATAATTCACCCCTCCACTTT.

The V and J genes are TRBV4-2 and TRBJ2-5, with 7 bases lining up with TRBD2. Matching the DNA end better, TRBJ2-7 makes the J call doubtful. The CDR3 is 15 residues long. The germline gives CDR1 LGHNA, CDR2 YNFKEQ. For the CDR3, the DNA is TGTGCCAGCAGCCCCGAGGAGCGGGGCTCCTACGAGCAGTACTTC. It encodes CASSPEERGSYEQYF.

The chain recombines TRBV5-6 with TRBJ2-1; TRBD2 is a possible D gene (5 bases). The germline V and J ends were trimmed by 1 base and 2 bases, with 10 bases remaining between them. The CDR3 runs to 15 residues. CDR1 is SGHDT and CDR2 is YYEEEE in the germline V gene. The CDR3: CASSLRGLAYNEQFF. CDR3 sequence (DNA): TGTGCCAGCAGCTTGCGGGGTTTGGCCTACAATGAGCAGTTCTTC.

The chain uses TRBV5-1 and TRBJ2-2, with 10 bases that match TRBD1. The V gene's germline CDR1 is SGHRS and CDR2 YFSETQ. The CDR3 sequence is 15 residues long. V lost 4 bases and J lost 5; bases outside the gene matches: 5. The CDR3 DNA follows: TGCGCCAGCAGCCAGACAGGGGGCGCAACCGGGGAGCTGTTTTTT. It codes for CASSQTGGATGELFF.

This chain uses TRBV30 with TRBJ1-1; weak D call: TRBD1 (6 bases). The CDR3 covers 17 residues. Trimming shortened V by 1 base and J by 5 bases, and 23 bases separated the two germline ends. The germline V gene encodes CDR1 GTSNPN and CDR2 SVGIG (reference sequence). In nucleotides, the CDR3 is TGTGCCTGGAGTGCCCCCCCGGACAGCTTTCGACAGACTGAAGCTTTCTTT. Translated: CAWSAPPDSFRQTEAFF.

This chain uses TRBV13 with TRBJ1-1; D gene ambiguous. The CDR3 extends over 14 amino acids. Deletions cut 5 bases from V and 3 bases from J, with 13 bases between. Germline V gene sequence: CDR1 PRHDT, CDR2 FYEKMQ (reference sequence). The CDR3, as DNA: TGTGCCAGCAGCATCCGGGCCTGGGACACTGAAGCTTTCTTT. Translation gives CASSIRAWDTEAFF.

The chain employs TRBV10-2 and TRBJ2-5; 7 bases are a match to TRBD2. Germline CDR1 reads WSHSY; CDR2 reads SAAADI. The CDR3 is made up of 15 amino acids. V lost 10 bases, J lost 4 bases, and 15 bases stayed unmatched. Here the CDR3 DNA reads TGCGCCACCAGCCGGTGGCGGGAGACGGTAGAGACCCAGTACTTC. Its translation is CATSRWRETVETQYF.

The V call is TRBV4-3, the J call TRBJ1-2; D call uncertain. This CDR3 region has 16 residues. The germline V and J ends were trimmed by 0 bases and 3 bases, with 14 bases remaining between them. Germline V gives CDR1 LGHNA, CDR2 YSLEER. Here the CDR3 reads CASSQDIRGSHYGYTF. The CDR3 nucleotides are TGCGCCAGCAGCCAAGATATACGAGGGAGTCACTATGGCTACACCTTC.

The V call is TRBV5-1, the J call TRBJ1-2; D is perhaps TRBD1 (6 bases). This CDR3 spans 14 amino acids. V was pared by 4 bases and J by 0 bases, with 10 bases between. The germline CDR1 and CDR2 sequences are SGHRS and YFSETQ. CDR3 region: CASSGGQSNYGYTF. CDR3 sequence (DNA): TGCGCCAGCAGCGGCGGACAGTCTAACTATGGCTACACCTTC.

This chain's CDR3 is CASSSGQSAFRAFF. CDR3 coding DNA: TGTGCCAGCAGTTCTGGACAGTCGGCCTTTAGAGCTTTCTTT. V usage is TRBV6-5 and J usage is TRBJ1-1; tentatively, D is TRBD1 (6 bases). The CDR3 length is 14 residues. The germline V gene encodes CDR1 MNHEY and CDR2 SVGAGI. Deletions cut 4 bases from V and 10 bases from J, with 19 bases between.